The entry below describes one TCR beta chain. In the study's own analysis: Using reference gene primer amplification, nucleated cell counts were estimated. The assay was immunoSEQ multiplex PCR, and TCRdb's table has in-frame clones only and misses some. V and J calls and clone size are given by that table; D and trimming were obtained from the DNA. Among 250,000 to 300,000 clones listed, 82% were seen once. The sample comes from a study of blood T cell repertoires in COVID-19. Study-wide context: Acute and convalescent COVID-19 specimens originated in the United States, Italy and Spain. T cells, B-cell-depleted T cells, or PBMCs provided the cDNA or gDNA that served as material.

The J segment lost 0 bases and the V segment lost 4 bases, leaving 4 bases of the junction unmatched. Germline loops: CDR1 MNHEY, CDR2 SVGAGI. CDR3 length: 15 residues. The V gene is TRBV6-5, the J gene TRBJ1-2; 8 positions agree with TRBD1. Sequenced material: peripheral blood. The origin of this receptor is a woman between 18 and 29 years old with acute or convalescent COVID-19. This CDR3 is CASSSTGATNYGYTF. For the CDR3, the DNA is TGTGCCAGCAGTTCGACAGGGGCTACTAACTATGGCTACACCTTC.